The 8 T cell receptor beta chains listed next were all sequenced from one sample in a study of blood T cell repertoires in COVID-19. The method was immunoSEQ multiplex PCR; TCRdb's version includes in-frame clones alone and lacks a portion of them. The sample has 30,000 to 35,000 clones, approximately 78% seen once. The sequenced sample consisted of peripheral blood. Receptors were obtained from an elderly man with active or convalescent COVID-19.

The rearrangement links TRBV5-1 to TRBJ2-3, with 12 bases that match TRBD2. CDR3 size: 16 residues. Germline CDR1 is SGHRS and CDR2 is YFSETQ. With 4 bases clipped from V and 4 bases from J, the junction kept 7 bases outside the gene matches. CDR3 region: CASSARLAGAPDTQYF. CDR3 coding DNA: TGCGCCAGCAGCGCAAGACTAGCGGGAGCACCAGATACGCAGTATTTT. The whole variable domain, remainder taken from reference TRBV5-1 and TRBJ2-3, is KAGVTQTPRYLIKTRGQQVTLSCSPISGHRSVSWYQQTPGQGLQFLFEYFSETQRNKGNFPGRFSGRQFSNSRSEMNVSTLELGDSALYLCASSARLAGAPDTQYFGPGTRLTVL.

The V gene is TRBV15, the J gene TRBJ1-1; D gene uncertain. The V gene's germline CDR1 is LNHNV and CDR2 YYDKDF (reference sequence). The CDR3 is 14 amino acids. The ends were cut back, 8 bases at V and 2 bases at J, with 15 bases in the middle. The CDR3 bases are TGTGCCACCGAGCTGGGAGACCGTAACACTGAAGCTTTCTTT. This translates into CATELGDRNTEAFF.

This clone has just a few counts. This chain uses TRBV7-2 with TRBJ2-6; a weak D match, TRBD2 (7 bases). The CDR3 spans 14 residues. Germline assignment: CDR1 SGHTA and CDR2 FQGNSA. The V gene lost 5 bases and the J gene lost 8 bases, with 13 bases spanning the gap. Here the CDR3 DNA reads TGTGCCAGCAGCCCAGGGAGGGGGTCCAACGTCCTGACTTTC. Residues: CASSPGRGSNVLTF.

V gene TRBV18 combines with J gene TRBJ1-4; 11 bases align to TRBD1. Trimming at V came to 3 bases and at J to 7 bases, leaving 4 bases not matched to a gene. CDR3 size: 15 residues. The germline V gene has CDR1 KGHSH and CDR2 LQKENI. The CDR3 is CASSPPGQGGEKLFF. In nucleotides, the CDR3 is TGTGCCAGCTCACCCCCGGGACAGGGGGGTGAAAAACTGTTTTTT.

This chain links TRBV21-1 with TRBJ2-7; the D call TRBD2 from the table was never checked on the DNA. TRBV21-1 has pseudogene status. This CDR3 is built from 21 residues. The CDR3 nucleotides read TGTGCCAGCAGCCCTCCCCCAGTGAGGCCTTACCCTAGCGGGAGGAAATACGAGCAGTACTTC. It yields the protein CASSPPPVRPYPSGRKYEQYF.

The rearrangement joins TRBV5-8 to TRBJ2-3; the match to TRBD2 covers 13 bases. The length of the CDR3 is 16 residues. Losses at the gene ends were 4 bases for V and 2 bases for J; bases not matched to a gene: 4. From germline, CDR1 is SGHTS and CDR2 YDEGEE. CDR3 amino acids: CASSQGTSGITDTQYF. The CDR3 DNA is TGTGCCAGCAGCCAAGGGACTAGCGGGATCACAGATACGCAGTATTTT.

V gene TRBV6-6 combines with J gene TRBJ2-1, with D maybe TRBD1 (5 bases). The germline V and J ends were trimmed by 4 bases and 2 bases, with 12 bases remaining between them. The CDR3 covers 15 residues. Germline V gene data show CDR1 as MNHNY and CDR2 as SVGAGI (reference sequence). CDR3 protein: CASSLQGITYNEQFF. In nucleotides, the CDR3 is TGTGCCAGCAGTTTGCAGGGCATCACCTACAATGAGCAGTTCTTC.

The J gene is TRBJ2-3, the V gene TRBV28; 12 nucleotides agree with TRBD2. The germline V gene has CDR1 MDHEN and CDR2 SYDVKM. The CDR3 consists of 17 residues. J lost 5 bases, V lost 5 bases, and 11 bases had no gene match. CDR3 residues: CASSETLAGGPLDTQYF. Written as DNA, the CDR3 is TGTGCCAGCAGTGAGACTCTAGCGGGAGGGCCGTTAGATACGCAGTATTTT.